These 23 T cell receptor beta chains were sequenced from one sample in a study of blood T cell repertoires in COVID-19. The method was immunoSEQ multiplex PCR; TCRdb's version includes in-frame clones alone and lacks a portion of them. The data hold some 240,000 clones, with 84% observed a single time. Input material: peripheral blood. These TCRs come from a man aged 45-65 years with active or convalescent COVID-19.

This clone was found a few times. The rearrangement uses TRBV5-6 and TRBJ1-2, with TRBD1 matching over 9 bases. The CDR3 length is 14 residues. CDR1 and CDR2 from the germline V gene are SGHDT and YYEEEE. The J segment lost 8 bases and the V segment lost 2 bases, leaving 7 bases of the junction unmatched. In DNA, the CDR3 is TGTGCCAGCAGCTTAGCCGGGACAGGGAACGGCTACACCTTC. It yields the protein CASSLAGTGNGYTF.

The chain uses TRBV6-1 and TRBJ1-1, with TRBD1 as a possible D gene (5 bases). Trimming left V 7 bases short and J 1 base short, with 10 bases between. This CDR3 has 13 residues. CDR1 MNHNS and CDR2 SASEGT come from the germline V gene. The CDR3 DNA reads TGTGCCAGCAAACAGGACGGGAACACTGAAGCTTTCTTT. Translation gives CASKQDGNTEAFF.

The V call is TRBV19, the J call TRBJ1-1, with 7 bases that match TRBD1. The V and J ends lost 6 bases and 1 base, in that order; junction bases with no gene match: 5. In germline, CDR1 is LNHDA, CDR2 SQIVND (reference sequence). This CDR3 is built from 14 residues. This CDR3 reads CASRQQGPNTEAFF. The CDR3 DNA reads as TGTGCCAGTAGGCAACAGGGGCCGAACACTGAAGCTTTCTTT.

V is TRBV7-9 and J is TRBJ1-4; 8 bases fit TRBD1. CDR1 is SEHNR, CDR2 FQNEAQ, per germline (reference sequence). The CDR3 contains 14 residues. The V segment lost 4 bases and the J segment 6 bases; nucleotides outside the gene matches: 4. The DNA of the CDR3 is TGTGCCAGCAGCTCGACAGGGGCCGATGAAAAACTGTTTTTT. Its translation is CASSSTGADEKLFF.

A few counts support this clone. This CDR3 is CASSLLDRSNEKLFF. In DNA, the CDR3 is TGTGCCAGCAGCTTATTGGACAGAAGTAATGAAAAACTGTTTTTT. The J gene is TRBJ1-4, the V gene TRBV7-8, with D maybe TRBD1 (6 bases). Germline CDR1 reads SGHVS; CDR2 reads FQNEAQ. The CDR3 spans 15 residues. The germline V and J ends were trimmed by 2 bases and 4 bases, with 11 bases remaining between them.

This clone has only one observation. V is TRBV7-2 and J is TRBJ2-1; TRBD2 might be the D (5 bases). This CDR3 has 12 amino acids. Germline lookup yields CDR1 SGHTA and CDR2 FQGNSA. The V end lost 2 bases, the J end lost 10 bases, and 9 bases lay between the germline ends. DNA for the CDR3: TGTGCCAGCAGCTTAAGGACTGAGGAGCAGTTCTTC. Encoded protein: CASSLRTEEQFF.

The rearrangement uses TRBV29-1 and TRBJ2-3; 12 nucleotides align to TRBD2. The length of the CDR3 is 15 residues. The V and J ends lost 7 bases and 2 bases, in that order; junction bases with no gene match: 7. CDR1 and CDR2 (germline): SQVTM, ANQGSEA. CDR3: CSAGLAGWYTDTQYF. CDR3 DNA: TGCAGCGCCGGACTAGCGGGATGGTACACAGATACGCAGTATTTT.

J is TRBJ1-3 and V is TRBV10-3, with D maybe TRBD1 (6 bases). CDR3 length: 17 amino acids. Trimming stripped 3 bases from V and 4 bases from J, with 19 bases between. Germline-derived CDR1 and CDR2 are ENHRY and SYGVKD. The CDR3 loop is CAISDSKTGGVGNTIYF. The CDR3 nucleotides are TGTGCCATCAGTGATAGTAAGACAGGAGGCGTCGGAAACACCATATATTTT.

The V gene is TRBV5-1, the J gene TRBJ2-7; weak D call: TRBD1 (6 bases). V was shortened by 4 bases and J by 2 bases, with 10 bases between the two germline ends. Per germline, CDR1 SGHRS and CDR2 YFSETQ. This CDR3 region has 13 residues. The CDR3 DNA follows: TGCGCCAGCAGCCCAGGGGACACCTACGAGCAGTACGTC. This translates into CASSPGDTYEQYV.

This chain links TRBV2 with TRBJ2-3, with 7 bases that match TRBD1. V was pared by 5 bases and J by 2 bases, with 7 bases of the junction left unmatched. Looked up from germline, CDR1 is SNHLY and CDR2 is FYNNEI. CDR3 length: 15 residues. CDR3 in amino acids: CASSPLGTATDTQYF. CDR3 in DNA: TGTGCCAGCAGTCCACTCGGGACAGCCACAGATACGCAGTATTTT.

V and J are TRBV7-8 and TRBJ2-7; 9 nucleotides match TRBD1. Germline assignment: CDR1 SGHVS and CDR2 FQNEAQ. The CDR3 spans 16 residues. After removal of 5 bases from V and 4 bases from J, the junction contained 12 bases not matched to a gene. The CDR3 bases are TGTGCCAGCAGCAAGGAGTACCGGGACAGGGTATACGAGCAGTACTTC. Translating gives CASSKEYRDRVYEQYF.

Here the CDR3 reads CASRNGRLDTQYF. The CDR3 DNA reads TGTGCCAGCAGGAACGGGAGGTTGGATACGCAGTATTTT. The chain uses TRBV7-2 and TRBJ2-3; 7 nucleotides agree with TRBD2. Germline CDR1 SGHTA, CDR2 FQGNSA. V lost 6 bases to trimming and J lost 6 bases; unmatched junction nucleotides: 6. CDR3 length: 13 amino acids.

The chain uses TRBV11-2 and TRBJ1-2; weak D call: TRBD1 (6 bases). Trimming cost V 5 bases and J 2 bases, with 15 bases left between them. Germline values: CDR1 SGHAT, CDR2 FQNNGV. This CDR3 spans 15 amino acids. The CDR3 nucleotides are TGTGCCAGCAGCCCAGTCCGGGGGGGCAACTATGGCTACACCTTC. It yields the protein CASSPVRGGNYGYTF.

In this sample, this clone turned up once. The CDR3 coding sequence is TGTGCCATCAGTGGTACAGGGGTGAAAGATACCTACGAGCAGTACTTC. Its translation: CAISGTGVKDTYEQYF. This chain joins TRBV10-3 and TRBJ2-7; 7 nucleotides line up with TRBD1. Looked up from germline, CDR1 is ENHRY and CDR2 is SYGVKD. The trim removed 4 bases at V and 2 bases at J, leaving 11 bases unmatched. CDR3 length: 16 amino acids.

This clone showed up just a few times. This sequence joins TRBV29-1 and TRBJ2-5; TRBD1 is a possible D gene (6 bases). The CDR3 totals 12 residues. The V gene lost 4 bases and the J gene lost 5 bases, with 11 bases spanning the gap. Germline V gives CDR1 SQVTM, CDR2 ANQGSEA. The CDR3 region is CSVAGVGETQYF. As DNA, the CDR3 is TGCAGCGTTGCAGGGGTGGGGGAGACCCAGTACTTC.

The chain combines TRBV2 with TRBJ2-1; 13 bases fit TRBD2. Trimming removed 5 bases from V and 1 base from J; junction bases left unmatched: 5. This CDR3 contains 17 residues. The germline gives CDR1 SNHLY, CDR2 FYNNEI. DNA for the CDR3: TGTGCCAGCAGTACCCGACTAGCGGGAGGATCCTACAATGAGCAGTTCTTC. Translating gives CASSTRLAGGSYNEQFF.

J is TRBJ2-7 and V is TRBV7-9; tentative D call: TRBD2 (5 bases). V dropped 1 base and J dropped 0 bases, with 10 bases sitting between them. The CDR3 covers 15 residues. Germline V gene sequence: CDR1 SEHNR, CDR2 FQNEAQ (reference sequence). CDR3 nucleotides: TGTGCCAGCAGCTTAGTCTTAGGGAGCTCCTACGAGCAGTACTTC. Translated, it gives CASSLVLGSSYEQYF.

The chain uses TRBV11-3 and TRBJ2-1; D gene ambiguous. CDR1 and CDR2 from the germline V gene are SGHNT and YENEEA. V was shortened by 0 bases and J by 0 bases, with 15 bases between the two germline ends. The CDR3 consists of 18 residues. CDR3 sequence (DNA): TGTGCCAGCAGCTTAGAGCCCTCCTCAGGTGCCTCCTACAATGAGCAGTTCTTC. It codes for CASSLEPSSGASYNEQFF.

The chain employs TRBV20-1 and TRBJ1-2; TRBD1 is a possible D gene (6 bases). Trimming took off 3 bases at V and 8 bases at J, with 19 bases between the two ends. CDR1 and CDR2 from the germline V gene are DFQATT and SNEGSKA (reference sequence). The CDR3 runs to 14 residues. This chain's CDR3 is CSASPRDNPWGYTF. Here the CDR3 DNA reads TGCAGTGCTAGTCCCCGGGACAATCCTTGGGGCTACACCTTC.

This CDR3 reads CASSIQTGGETQYF. CDR3 DNA sequence: TGTGCCAGTAGTATCCAGACAGGGGGTGAGACCCAGTACTTC. The chain has TRBV19 and TRBJ2-5; 9 positions match TRBD1. Germline-derived CDR1 and CDR2 are LNHDA and SQIVND (reference sequence). V gave up 3 bases and J gave up 5 bases; unmatched junction bases: 4. CDR3 length: 14 residues. Combining the CDR3 with reference TRBV19 and TRBJ2-5 gives the whole variable domain DGGITQSPKYLFRKEGQNVTLSCEQNLNHDAMYWYRQDPGQGLRLIYYSQIVNDFQKGDIAEGYSVSREKKESFPLTVTSAQKNPTAFYLCASSIQTGGETQYFGPGTRLLVL.

The rearrangement links TRBV27 to TRBJ1-2; TRBD1 is a possible D gene (5 bases). Per the germline V gene, CDR1 is MNHEY and CDR2 is SMNVEV (reference sequence). The CDR3 totals 13 residues. V lost 4 bases and J lost 7, with 13 bases in between. CDR3 loop: CASSSGGGSGYTF. The CDR3, as DNA: TGTGCCAGCAGTTCCGGGGGAGGGAGTGGCTACACCTTC.

The gene calls are TRBV7-3 and TRBJ2-1; D is possibly TRBD2 (6 bases). Trimming removed 5 bases at V and 3 bases at J, with 14 bases between. Germline lookup yields CDR1 SGHTA and CDR2 FQGTGA. This CDR3 comprises 15 residues. The CDR3 loop is CASSKGASDYNEQFF. The CDR3, as DNA: TGTGCCAGCAGCAAAGGAGCTAGCGACTACAATGAGCAGTTCTTC.

The chain joins TRBV7-2 to TRBJ2-3; 10 bases align to TRBD2. The V and J ends lost 5 bases and 14 bases, in that order; junction bases with no gene match: 13. CDR1 and CDR2 (germline): SGHTA, FQGNSA. This CDR3 has 14 amino acids. The CDR3 coding sequence is TGTGCCAGCAGCCCTGGGGGAGCGGGGGGGCAAAGGTATTTT. It translates to CASSPGGAGGQRYF.